The 11 T cell receptor beta chains below all came from one sample that was sequenced in a study of T cell responses to AZD1222 COVID-19 vaccine. The table came from immunoSEQ multiplex PCR; TCRdb's copy has only in-frame clones and leaves some out. The table lists 160,000 or so clones, roughly 91% of them singletons. The starting material was peripheral blood, obtained on day 0 of AZD1222 vaccination. The receptors were gathered from an adult in good health.

The chain uses TRBV11-2 and TRBJ1-1, with D unresolved. V lost 5 bases, J lost 9 bases, and 7 bases lay in between. The germline gives CDR1 SGHAT, CDR2 FQNNGV. The CDR3 length is 10 residues. The CDR3, as DNA: TGTGCCAGCAGCCATGGTCAAGCTTTCTTT. Its protein is CASSHGQAFF.

The chain employs TRBV7-3 and TRBJ2-5, with a tentative D call TRBD2 (6 bases). This CDR3 comprises 14 residues. Germline V gives CDR1 SGHTA, CDR2 FQGTGA. Trimming took off 2 bases at V and 0 bases at J, with 7 bases between the two ends. Here the CDR3 reads CASSLGGYQETQYF. CDR3 DNA sequence: TGTGCCAGCAGCTTAGGAGGGTACCAAGAGACCCAGTACTTC.

V usage is TRBV28 and J usage is TRBJ2-2; D is perhaps TRBD2 (6 bases). CDR3 length: 15 amino acids. V was clipped by 4 bases and J by 9 bases, with 18 bases between them. Germline V gene data show CDR1 as MDHEN and CDR2 as SYDVKM. For the CDR3, the DNA is TGTGCCAGCAGTTCCCCCCCTGGGGCGGGGAGGGAGCTGTTTTTT. This codes for CASSSPPGAGRELFF.

This chain uses TRBV4-3 with TRBJ2-3, with 11 nucleotides matching TRBD2. The CDR3 is 15 residues long. CDR1 is LGHNA, CDR2 YSLEER, per germline. Trimming cost V 3 bases and J 7 bases; bases outside gene matches: 6. This CDR3 reads CASSQSLAGEHTQYF. The DNA of the CDR3 is TGCGCCAGCAGCCAGTCACTAGCGGGAGAACATACGCAGTATTTT.

V usage is TRBV5-4 and J usage is TRBJ2-5; tentative D call: TRBD1 (5 bases). The CDR3 totals 13 residues. Per germline, CDR1 SGHNT and CDR2 YYREEE (reference sequence). Trimming shortened V by 5 bases and J by 5 bases, and 13 bases separated the two germline ends. CDR3 DNA sequence: TGTGCCAGCAGGCCCAGGGATTTGGAGACCCAGTACTTC. Translation gives CASRPRDLETQYF.

V usage is TRBV29-1 and J usage is TRBJ1-1; D ambiguous. This CDR3 has 11 amino acids. CDR1 and CDR2 (germline): SQVTM, ANQGSEA. V was clipped by 4 bases and J by 7 bases, with 10 bases between them. CDR3 region: CSVGRALEAFF. The CDR3 region has the DNA TGCAGCGTTGGACGGGCTCTTGAAGCTTTCTTT.

The chain combines TRBV2 with TRBJ1-3, with D hard to call. V gave up 10 bases and J gave up 0 bases, with 10 bases separating them. The CDR3 covers 13 residues. The germline gives CDR1 SNHLY, CDR2 FYNNEI. This chain's CDR3 is CATQTDSGNTIYF. The CDR3 region has the DNA TGTGCCACCCAGACCGACTCTGGAAACACCATATATTTT.

This chain uses TRBV10-3 with TRBJ1-2; the D gene is possibly TRBD1 (6 bases). The ends were cut back, 4 bases at V and 5 bases at J, with 14 bases in the middle. This CDR3 is 14 amino acids long. The germline V gene has CDR1 ENHRY and CDR2 SYGVKD. The CDR3 protein is CAISAQGGGYGYTF. DNA for the CDR3: TGTGCCATCAGTGCCCAGGGAGGGGGATATGGCTACACCTTC.

The genes are TRBV28 and TRBJ1-6, with D unclear. This CDR3 has 14 amino acids. Germline V lookup: CDR1 MDHEN, CDR2 SYDVKM. V lost 2 bases and J lost 6, with 8 bases in between. The CDR3 reads CASSLIGINSPLHF. CDR3 sequence (DNA): TGTGCCAGCAGTTTAATAGGGATTAATTCACCCCTCCACTTT.

The chain joins TRBV6-1 to TRBJ2-2, with 8 bases aligning to TRBD1. V gave up 2 bases and J gave up 9 bases; unmatched junction bases: 8. Germline V gene data show CDR1 as MNHNS and CDR2 as SASEGT. The CDR3 covers 15 residues. The CDR3 DNA follows: TGTGCCAGCAGTGAACCCGGCAGGGGGCTACGGGAGCTGTTTTTT. Encoded protein: CASSEPGRGLRELFF.

As regards this clone: This specimen includes other DNA sequences encoding the same CDR3. CDR3 nucleotide sequence: TGTGCCAGCACCGGGACAGATACGCAGTATTTT. Its protein product is CASTGTDTQYF. The chain carries TRBV3-1 (or the pseudogene TRBV3-2) and TRBJ2-3; D gene unclear. The length of the CDR3 is 11 residues. CDR1 and CDR2 from the germline V gene are LGHDT and YNNKEL (reference sequence). V shed 7 bases and J shed 3 bases, with 5 bases lying between them.